This TCR beta chain was identified in a study of control samples from healthy donors and cancer patients. Here immunoSEQ multiplex PCR was the method, and the copy in TCRdb shows in-frame clones only, minus some. Of approximately 94,000 clones listed, more than 85% are singletons. Material: blood. This clonotype originated in a woman aged 50 to 65 in good health.

The DNA of the CDR3 is TGTGCCAGTAGTATAGGCCGGAACCAAGAGACCCAGTACTTC. It translates to CASSIGRNQETQYF. The chain couples TRBV19 to TRBJ2-5; D gene uncertain. The V end lost 1 base, the J end lost 0 bases, and 6 bases lay between the germline ends. CDR1 is LNHDA, CDR2 SQIVND, per germline (reference sequence). The CDR3 length is 14 residues.